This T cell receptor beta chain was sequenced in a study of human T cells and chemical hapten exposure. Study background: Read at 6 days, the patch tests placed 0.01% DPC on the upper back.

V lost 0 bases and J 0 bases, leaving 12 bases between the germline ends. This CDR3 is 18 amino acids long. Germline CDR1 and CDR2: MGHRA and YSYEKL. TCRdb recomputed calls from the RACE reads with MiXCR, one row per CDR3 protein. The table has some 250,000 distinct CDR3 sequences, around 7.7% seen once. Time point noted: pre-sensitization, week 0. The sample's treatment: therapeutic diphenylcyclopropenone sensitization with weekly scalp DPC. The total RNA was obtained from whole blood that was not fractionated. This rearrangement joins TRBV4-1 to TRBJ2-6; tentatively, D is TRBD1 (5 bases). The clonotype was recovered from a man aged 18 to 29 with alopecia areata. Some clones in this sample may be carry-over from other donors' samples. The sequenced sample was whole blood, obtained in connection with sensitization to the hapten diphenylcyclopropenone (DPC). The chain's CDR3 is CASSQETVLLSGANVLTF. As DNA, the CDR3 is TGCGCCAGCAGCCAAGAGACAGTGCTCCTCTCTGGGGCCAACGTCCTGACTTTC.